Below are 20 T cell receptor beta chains sequenced from a single sample in a study of OX40 agonist ivuxolimab in advanced cancers. Clones were read by immunoSEQ multiplex PCR, and TCRdb kept only the in-frame ones, dropping some. The table has about 95,000 clones, nearly 90% seen once; the top ten hold approximately 0.3%. The starting material was CD4+ or CD8+ T cells sorted from blood, obtained in a trial of the OX40 agonist ivuxolimab. These receptors were taken from an adult with an advanced solid tumor such as melanoma, head and neck, liver or kidney cancer.

The CDR3 is CASLDRNSNQPQHF. The CDR3 DNA reads TGTGCCAGCCTGGACAGGAATAGCAATCAGCCCCAGCATTTT. The rearrangement joins TRBV19 to TRBJ1-5; 7 bases line up with TRBD1. This CDR3 has 14 amino acids. J was trimmed by 0 bases and V by 9 bases; bases with no gene match: 5. Germline V gene data show CDR1 as LNHDA and CDR2 as SQIVND (reference sequence).

V and J are TRBV19 and TRBJ2-6; unclear D gene. The CDR3 has 18 amino acids. CDR1 LNHDA and CDR2 SQIVND come from the germline V gene (reference sequence). Deletions cut 2 bases from V and 0 bases from J, with 14 bases between. CDR3 DNA sequence: TGTGCCAGTAGTATAATCGGCCAGTTGAACTCTGGGGCCAACGTCCTGACTTTC. This encodes CASSIIGQLNSGANVLTF.

J is TRBJ2-3 and V is TRBV15, with TRBD2 matching 7 bases. The CDR3 is 16 amino acids. V gave up 4 bases and J gave up 2 bases; unmatched junction bases: 9. Per the germline V gene, CDR1 is LNHNV and CDR2 is YYDKDF (reference sequence). The CDR3: CATSMGFSGYTDTQYF. The CDR3 DNA reads as TGTGCCACCAGCATGGGGTTTAGCGGGTACACAGATACGCAGTATTTT. Full variable domain (remainder filled in from reference TRBV15 and TRBJ2-3): DAMVIQNPRYQVTQFGKPVTLSCSQTLNHNVMYWYQQKSSQAPKLLFHYYDKDFNNEADTPDNFQSRRPNTSFCFLDIRSPGLGDTAMYLCATSMGFSGYTDTQYFGPGTRLTVL.

The chain employs TRBV5-1 and TRBJ2-7; D possibly uses TRBD1 or TRBD2 (5 bases each). V lost 0 bases, J lost 0 bases, and 10 bases lay in between. The CDR3 consists of 15 residues. Looked up from germline, CDR1 is SGHRS and CDR2 is YFSETQ. The CDR3, as DNA: TGCGCCAGCAGCTTGGTCCAGGGAGCCTCCTACGAGCAGTACTTC. It specifies CASSLVQGASYEQYF.

The chain links TRBV5-6 to TRBJ2-1; 10 bases are a match to TRBD2. J was trimmed by 6 bases and V by 1 base; bases with no gene match: 4. Germline-derived CDR1 and CDR2 are SGHDT and YYEEEE. There are 15 residues in the CDR3. CDR3 residues: CASSLIAGGSNEQFF. The CDR3 region has the DNA TGTGCCAGCAGCTTGATAGCGGGGGGATCCAATGAGCAGTTCTTC.

This clone was counted only a few times. The V call is TRBV14, the J call TRBJ1-1; D is possibly TRBD1 (5 bases). Germline CDR1 and CDR2: SGHDN and FVKESK. V lost 4 bases to trimming and J lost 0 bases, with 6 bases between them. The CDR3 spans 13 residues. CDR3 bases: TGTGCCAGCAGCCGACAGATGAACACTGAAGCTTTCTTT. This codes for CASSRQMNTEAFF. Variable domain in full (rest from reference TRBV14 and TRBJ1-1): EAGVTQFPSHSVIEKGQTVTLRCDPISGHDNLYWYRRVMGKEIKFLLHFVKESKQDESGMPNNRFLAERTGGTYSTLKVQPAELEDSGVYFCASSRQMNTEAFFGQGTRLTVV.

The V call is TRBV11-1, the J call TRBJ1-1; D perhaps matches TRBD1 (6 bases). V shed 5 bases and J shed 5 bases, with 12 bases lying between them. The CDR3 spans 13 residues. Germline values: CDR1 SGHAT, CDR2 FQDESV (reference sequence). In DNA, the CDR3 is TGTGCCAGCAGCCCCTACAGGGAGACTGAAGCTTTCTTT. This gives the protein CASSPYRETEAFF.

This chain connects TRBV27 to TRBJ1-3; no clear D gene. V lost 4 bases to trimming and J lost 3 bases, with 7 bases between them. This CDR3 is 13 amino acids long. Germline-derived CDR1 and CDR2 are MNHEY and SMNVEV (reference sequence). The CDR3, as DNA: TGTGCCAGCAGTTCACAGTTTGGAAACACCATATATTTT. Protein: CASSSQFGNTIYF.

The rearrangement joins TRBV5-1 to TRBJ1-1; no firm D call. The germline V and J ends were trimmed by 4 bases and 4 bases, with 17 bases remaining between them. The length of the CDR3 is 15 residues. The germline V gene has CDR1 SGHRS and CDR2 YFSETQ. CDR3 region: CASSPGRTGSTEAFF. In DNA, the CDR3 is TGCGCCAGCAGCCCCGGACGAACCGGGAGCACTGAAGCTTTCTTT. The full variable domain, completed using reference TRBV5-1 and TRBJ1-1, is KAGVTQTPRYLIKTRGQQVTLSCSPISGHRSVSWYQQTPGQGLQFLFEYFSETQRNKGNFPGRFSGRQFSNSRSEMNVSTLELGDSALYLCASSPGRTGSTEAFFGQGTRLTVV.

The chain couples TRBV29-1 to TRBJ1-1; tentative D call: TRBD1 (5 bases). V dropped 5 bases and J dropped 2 bases, with 12 bases sitting between them. Germline CDR1 is SQVTM and CDR2 is ANQGSEA. The CDR3 is 13 amino acids. Here the CDR3 reads CSVRDGLNTEAFF. In DNA, the CDR3 is TGCAGCGTTCGGGACGGACTAAACACTGAAGCTTTCTTT.

V and J are TRBV7-2 and TRBJ2-1, with TRBD2 identical over 8 bases. The V segment lost 5 bases and the J segment 16 bases; nucleotides outside the gene matches: 10. Germline values: CDR1 SGHTA, CDR2 FQGNSA. This CDR3 has 12 amino acids. In nucleotides, the CDR3 is TGTGCCAGCAGCCCTTCCGGGACTAGGCGATTCTTC. Protein product: CASSPSGTRRFF.

This CDR3 reads CASKGSSGNTIYF. The CDR3, as DNA: TGTGCCAGCAAAGGCAGCTCTGGAAACACCATATATTTT. This chain connects TRBV25-1 to TRBJ1-3; D gene ambiguous. Trimming took off 7 bases at V and 0 bases at J, with 7 bases between the two ends. Germline loops: CDR1 MGHDK, CDR2 SYGVNS. This CDR3 spans 13 amino acids.

The V gene is TRBV7-2, the J gene TRBJ2-5; the D gene is possibly TRBD2 (5 bases). Trimming shortened V by 4 bases and J by 0 bases, and 12 bases separated the two germline ends. The CDR3 spans 15 residues. Germline-derived CDR1 and CDR2 are SGHTA and FQGNSA. CDR3 protein: CASSSRTGNQETQYF. The CDR3, as DNA: TGTGCCAGCAGCTCGAGGACGGGGAACCAAGAGACCCAGTACTTC. Combining the CDR3 with reference TRBV7-2 and TRBJ2-5 gives the whole variable domain GAGVSQSPSNKVTEKGKDVELRCDPISGHTALYWYRQSLGQGLEFLIYFQGNSAPDKSGLPSDRFSAERTGGSVSTLTIQRTQQEDSAVYLCASSSRTGNQETQYFGPGTRLLVL.

CDR3 DNA sequence: TGTGCCAGCTCCCCCGGGGGGGGTTTTGGCTACACCTTC. Amino acids: CASSPGGGFGYTF. The chain links TRBV7-8 to TRBJ1-2, with TRBD1 as a possible D gene (5 bases). Trimming took off 8 bases at V and 7 bases at J, with 17 bases between the two ends. Germline-derived CDR1 and CDR2 are SGHVS and FQNEAQ. This CDR3 comprises 13 residues.

This clone was observed a single time. The rearrangement joins TRBV27 to TRBJ2-7; a possible D gene is TRBD2 (7 bases). The germline V gene encodes CDR1 MNHEY and CDR2 SMNVEV (reference sequence). Trimming shortened V by 5 bases and J by 6 bases, and 23 bases separated the two germline ends. The CDR3 has 16 residues. CDR3 in amino acids: CASSLTGGPRGAEQYF. The CDR3 DNA reads as TGTGCCAGCAGTCTAACCGGGGGGCCCCGGGGGGCCGAGCAGTACTTC.

The chain carries TRBV7-2 and TRBJ1-5; D not certain. This CDR3 region has 13 residues. Germline CDR1 and CDR2: SGHTA and FQGNSA. Trimming took 8 bases from V and 3 from J, leaving 11 bases between them. The CDR3 DNA follows: TGTGCCAGCCGGGCCAGCCTCAATCAGCCCCAGCATTTT. Encoded protein: CASRASLNQPQHF.

This clone was seen only a few times. The J gene is TRBJ2-1, the V gene TRBV7-2; 7 bases are a match to TRBD1. This CDR3 spans 16 amino acids. Germline V gene data show CDR1 as SGHTA and CDR2 as FQGNSA. V lost 5 bases and J lost 7; bases outside the gene matches: 14. This chain's CDR3 is CASSLLSGTVVNEQFF. The CDR3 bases are TGTGCCAGCAGCCTATTATCCGGGACAGTGGTGAATGAGCAGTTCTTC.

The rearrangement links TRBV7-9 to TRBJ1-1, with D possibly matching TRBD1 (5 bases). Germline V gene sequence: CDR1 SEHNR, CDR2 FQNEAQ (reference sequence). The CDR3 loop spans 16 amino acids. V lost 1 base to trimming and J lost 5 bases, with 17 bases between them. The CDR3 spells CASSLGDSWESTEAFF. The DNA of the CDR3 is TGTGCCAGCAGCTTAGGGGACTCATGGGAAAGTACTGAAGCTTTCTTT.

The V and J genes are TRBV11-2 and TRBJ2-7, with D perhaps matching TRBD2 (5 bases). Trimming took off 5 bases at V and 0 bases at J, with 14 bases between the two ends. This CDR3 is 15 amino acids long. Per the germline V gene, CDR1 is SGHAT and CDR2 is FQNNGV. In nucleotides, the CDR3 is TGTGCCAGCAGCCGGCTAGGCGGAGGCTCCTACGAGCAGTACTTC. It is translated as CASSRLGGGSYEQYF.

This clone turned up a few times. This chain links TRBV28 with TRBJ2-7; possible D gene TRBD1, 5 bases. Germline V lookup: CDR1 MDHEN, CDR2 SYDVKM. This CDR3 is 14 amino acids long. Trimming left V 3 bases short and J 2 bases short, with 11 bases between. The CDR3: CASSFQTVPYEQYF. The CDR3 DNA is TGTGCCAGCAGTTTCCAGACAGTACCCTACGAGCAGTACTTC.